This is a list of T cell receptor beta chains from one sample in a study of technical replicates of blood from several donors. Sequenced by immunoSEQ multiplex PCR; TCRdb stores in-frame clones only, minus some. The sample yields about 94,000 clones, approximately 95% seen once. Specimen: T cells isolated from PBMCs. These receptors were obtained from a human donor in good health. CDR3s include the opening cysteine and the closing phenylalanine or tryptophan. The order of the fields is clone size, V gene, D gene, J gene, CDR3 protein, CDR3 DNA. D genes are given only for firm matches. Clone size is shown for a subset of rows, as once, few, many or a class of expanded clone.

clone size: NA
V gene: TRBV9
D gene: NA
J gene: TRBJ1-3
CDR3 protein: CASSGEGSSGNTIYF
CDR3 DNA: TGTGCCAGCAGCGGAGAAGGGAGCTCTGGAAACACCATATATTTT

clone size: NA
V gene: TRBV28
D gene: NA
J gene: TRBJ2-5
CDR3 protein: CASRLPGETQYF
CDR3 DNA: TGTGCCAGCAGACTACCGGGGGAGACCCAGTACTTC

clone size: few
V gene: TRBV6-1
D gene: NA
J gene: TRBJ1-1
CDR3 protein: CASSEMGGTEAFF
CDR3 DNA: TGTGCCAGCAGTGAAATGGGGGGCACTGAAGCTTTCTTT

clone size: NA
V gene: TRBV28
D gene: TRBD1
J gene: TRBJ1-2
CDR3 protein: CASSSGQVKANYGYTF
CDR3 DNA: TGTGCCAGCAGCTCCGGACAGGTCAAAGCTAACTATGGCTACACCTTC

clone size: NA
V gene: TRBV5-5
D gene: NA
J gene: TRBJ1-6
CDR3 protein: CASSPTTGASNSPLHF
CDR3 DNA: TGTGCCAGCAGCCCTACAACAGGAGCCTCCAATTCACCCCTCCACTTT

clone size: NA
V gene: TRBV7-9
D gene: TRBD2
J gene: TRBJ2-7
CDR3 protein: CASSLASGEHEQYF
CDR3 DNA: TGTGCCAGCAGCTTAGCTAGCGGGGAGCACGAGCAGTACTTC

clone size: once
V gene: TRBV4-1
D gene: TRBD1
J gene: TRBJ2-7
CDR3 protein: CASSQPDRVVREQYF
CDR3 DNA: TGCGCCAGCAGCCAACCCGACAGGGTCGTTCGGGAGCAGTACTTC

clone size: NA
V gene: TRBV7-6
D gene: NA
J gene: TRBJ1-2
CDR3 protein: CASSFLGSSTGNYGYTF
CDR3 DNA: TGTGCCAGCAGCTTCTTAGGGAGCTCTACAGGGAACTATGGCTACACCTTC

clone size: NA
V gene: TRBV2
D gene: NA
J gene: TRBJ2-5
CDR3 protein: CASSGLGETQYF
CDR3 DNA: TGTGCCAGCAGTGGACTAGGTGAGACCCAGTACTTC

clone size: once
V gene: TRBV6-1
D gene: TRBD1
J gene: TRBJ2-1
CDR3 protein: CSSGGRADNEQFF
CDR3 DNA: TGTTCCTCAGGGGGCAGGGCTGACAATGAGCAGTTCTTC

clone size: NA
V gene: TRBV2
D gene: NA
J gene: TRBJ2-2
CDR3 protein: CASSEAGQYGELFF
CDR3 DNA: TGTGCCAGCAGTGAAGCGGGCCAGTACGGGGAGCTGTTTTTT

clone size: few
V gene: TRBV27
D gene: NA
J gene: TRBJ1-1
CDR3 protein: CASSRTETNTEAFF
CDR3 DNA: TGTGCCAGCAGTCGGACAGAGACTAACACTGAAGCTTTCTTT

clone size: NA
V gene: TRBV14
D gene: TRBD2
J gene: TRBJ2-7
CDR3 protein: CASSQGGLAGSYEQYF
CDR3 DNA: TGTGCCAGCAGCCAAGGGGGACTAGCGGGCTCCTACGAGCAGTACTTC

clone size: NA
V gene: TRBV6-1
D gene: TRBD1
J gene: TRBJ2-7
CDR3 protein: CASSNTGGSYEQYF
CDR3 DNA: TGTGCCAGCAGTAACACAGGGGGCTCCTACGAGCAGTACTTC

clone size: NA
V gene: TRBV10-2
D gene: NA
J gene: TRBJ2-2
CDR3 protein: CASSRLRWDTGELFF
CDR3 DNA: TGCGCCAGCTCCCGACTTAGGTGGGACACCGGGGAGCTGTTTTTT

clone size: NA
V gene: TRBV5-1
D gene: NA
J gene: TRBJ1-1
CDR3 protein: CASSLATVNTEAFF
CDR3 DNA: TGCGCCAGCAGCTTGGCGACAGTGAACACTGAAGCTTTCTTT

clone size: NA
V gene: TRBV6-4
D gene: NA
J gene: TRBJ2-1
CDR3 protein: CASSEETGYYNEQFF
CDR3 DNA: TGTGCCAGCAGTGAGGAAACAGGGTACTACAATGAGCAGTTCTTC

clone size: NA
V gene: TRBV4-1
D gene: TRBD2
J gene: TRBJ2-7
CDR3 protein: CASSQGLAGDFSEQYF
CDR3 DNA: TGCGCCAGCAGCCAGGGACTAGCGGGAGACTTTTCCGAGCAGTACTTC

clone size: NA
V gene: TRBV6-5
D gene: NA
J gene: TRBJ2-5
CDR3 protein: CASKGGRLTQETQYF
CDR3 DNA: TGTGCCAGCAAAGGTGGCAGGCTAACCCAAGAGACCCAGTACTTC

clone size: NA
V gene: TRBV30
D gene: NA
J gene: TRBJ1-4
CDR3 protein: CAWTQLYRNEKLFF
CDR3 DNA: TGTGCCTGGACCCAACTTTACCGAAATGAAAAACTGTTTTTT

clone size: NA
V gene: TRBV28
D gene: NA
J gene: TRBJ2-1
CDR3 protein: CASSRGRNEQFF
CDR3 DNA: TGTGCCAGCAGTCGGGGTCGAAATGAGCAGTTCTTC

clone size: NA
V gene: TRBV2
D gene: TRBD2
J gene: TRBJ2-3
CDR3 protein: CASSEARTSEADTQYF
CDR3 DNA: TGTGCCAGCAGTGAAGCGCGAACTAGCGAGGCAGATACGCAGTATTTT

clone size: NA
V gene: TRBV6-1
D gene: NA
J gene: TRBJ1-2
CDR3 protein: CASSRGGDYGYTF
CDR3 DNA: TGTGCCAGCAGTCGGGGGGGTGACTATGGCTACACCTTC

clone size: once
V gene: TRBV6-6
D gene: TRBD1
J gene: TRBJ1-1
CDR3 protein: CASSPRQGASVAFF
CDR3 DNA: TGTGCCAGCAGTCCGAGACAGGGGGCTAGCGTAGCTTTCTTT

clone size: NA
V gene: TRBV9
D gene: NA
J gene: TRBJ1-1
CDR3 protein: CASSVGIGVTEAFF
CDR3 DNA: TGTGCCAGCAGCGTAGGAATAGGGGTCACTGAAGCTTTCTTT

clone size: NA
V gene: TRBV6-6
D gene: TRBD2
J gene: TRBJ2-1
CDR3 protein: CASSSSGRVNEQFF
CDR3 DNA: TGTGCCAGCAGTAGTAGCGGGAGGGTGAATGAGCAGTTCTTC

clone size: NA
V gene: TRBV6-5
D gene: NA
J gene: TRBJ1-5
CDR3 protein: CASSYSNSGPQHF
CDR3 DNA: TGTGCCAGCAGTTACTCGAACTCGGGGCCCCAGCATTTT

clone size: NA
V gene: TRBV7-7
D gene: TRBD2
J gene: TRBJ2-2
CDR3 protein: CASRVGLADNTGELFF
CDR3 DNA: TGTGCTAGCAGGGTGGGCCTAGCGGACAACACCGGGGAGCTGTTTTTT

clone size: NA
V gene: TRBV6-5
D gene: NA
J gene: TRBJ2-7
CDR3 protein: CASSTGLNYEQYF
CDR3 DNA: TGTGCCAGCAGTACCGGACTTAACTACGAGCAGTACTTC

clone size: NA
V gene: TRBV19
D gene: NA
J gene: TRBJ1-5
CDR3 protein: CASSPVRQPQHF
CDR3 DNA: TGTGCCAGTAGTCCAGTCCGTCAGCCCCAGCATTTT

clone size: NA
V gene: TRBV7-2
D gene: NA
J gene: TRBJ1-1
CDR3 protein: CASSFNRNTEAFF
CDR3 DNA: TGTGCCAGCAGCTTTAACAGGAACACTGAAGCTTTCTTT

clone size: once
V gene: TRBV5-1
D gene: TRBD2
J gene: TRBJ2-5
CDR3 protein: CASRVKLAGDRETQYF
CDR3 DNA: TGCGCCAGCAGAGTAAAACTAGCGGGAGACAGGGAGACCCAGTACTTC

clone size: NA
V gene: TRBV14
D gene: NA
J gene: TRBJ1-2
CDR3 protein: CASSQELVVRFGNGYTF
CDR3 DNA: TGTGCCAGCAGCCAAGAATTAGTAGTCAGGTTTGGAAATGGCTACACCTTC

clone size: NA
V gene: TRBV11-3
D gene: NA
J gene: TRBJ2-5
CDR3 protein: CASSLGGEETQYF
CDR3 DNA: TGTGCCAGCAGCTTGGGGGGAGAAGAGACCCAGTACTTC

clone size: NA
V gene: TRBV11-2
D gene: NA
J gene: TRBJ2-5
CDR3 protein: CASSPLGGGETQYF
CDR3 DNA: TGTGCCAGCAGCCCTCTGGGGGGTGGGGAGACCCAGTACTTC

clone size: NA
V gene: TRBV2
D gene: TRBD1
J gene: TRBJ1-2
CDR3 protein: CASSPRGQGYLPVVGYTF
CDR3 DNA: TGTGCCAGCAGCCCACGAGGACAGGGATACCTTCCTGTAGTTGGCTACACCTTC

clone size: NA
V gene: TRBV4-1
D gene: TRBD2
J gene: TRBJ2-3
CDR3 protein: CASSQEGKGLAGGKYSDTQYF
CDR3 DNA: TGCGCCAGCAGCCAAGAAGGGAAGGGACTAGCGGGGGGAAAATATTCAGATACGCAGTATTTT

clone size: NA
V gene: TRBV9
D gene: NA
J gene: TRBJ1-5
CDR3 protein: CARSRGNNQPQHF
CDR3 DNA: TGTGCCAGGTCGAGGGGGAACAATCAGCCCCAGCATTTT

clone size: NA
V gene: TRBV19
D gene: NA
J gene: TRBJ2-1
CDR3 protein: CASSISGSYNEQFF
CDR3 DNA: TGTGCCAGTAGTATTAGTGGCTCCTACAATGAGCAGTTCTTC

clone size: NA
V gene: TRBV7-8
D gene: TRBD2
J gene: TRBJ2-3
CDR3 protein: CASSASGEGPDTQYF
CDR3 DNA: TGTGCCAGCAGCGCTAGCGGGGAGGGGCCTGATACGCAGTATTTT

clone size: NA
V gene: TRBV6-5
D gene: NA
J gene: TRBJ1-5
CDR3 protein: CASSVYSNQPQHF
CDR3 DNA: TGTGCCAGCAGTGTGTATAGCAATCAGCCCCAGCATTTT

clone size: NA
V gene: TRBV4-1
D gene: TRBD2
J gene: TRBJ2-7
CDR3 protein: CASSQEDRGGHSYEQYF
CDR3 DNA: TGCGCCAGCAGCCAAGAAGACCGGGGAGGGCACTCCTACGAGCAGTACTTC

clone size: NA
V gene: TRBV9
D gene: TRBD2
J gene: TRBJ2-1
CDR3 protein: CASSVRSEGTIYGASNEQFF
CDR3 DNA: TGTGCCAGCAGCGTAAGAAGCGAAGGGACTATCTATGGGGCCAGCAATGAGCAGTTCTTC

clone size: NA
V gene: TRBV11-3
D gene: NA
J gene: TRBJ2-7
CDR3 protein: CASSFYRSYEQYF
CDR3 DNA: TGTGCCAGCAGCTTTTATCGGTCCTACGAGCAGTACTTC

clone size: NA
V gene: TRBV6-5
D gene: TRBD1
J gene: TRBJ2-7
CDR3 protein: CASSYADRLYEQYF
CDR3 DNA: TGTGCCAGCAGTTACGCGGACAGGCTCTACGAGCAGTACTTC

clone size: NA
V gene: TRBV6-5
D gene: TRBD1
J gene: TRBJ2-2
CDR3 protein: CASSRTGGITGELFF
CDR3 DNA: TGTGCCAGCAGTCGGACAGGGGGCATTACCGGGGAGCTGTTTTTT

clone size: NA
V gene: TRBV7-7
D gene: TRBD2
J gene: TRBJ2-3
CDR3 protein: CASSPGGPADTQYF
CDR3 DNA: TGTGCCAGCAGCCCGGGGGGTCCGGCAGATACGCAGTATTTT

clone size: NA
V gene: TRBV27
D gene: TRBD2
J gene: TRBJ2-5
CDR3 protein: CASSLLASGRAGETQYF
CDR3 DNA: TGTGCCAGCAGTTTATTGGCTAGCGGGAGGGCCGGGGAGACCCAGTACTTC

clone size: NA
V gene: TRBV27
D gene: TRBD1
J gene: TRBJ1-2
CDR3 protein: CASSLQGGYGYTF
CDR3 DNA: TGTGCCAGCAGTCTACAGGGGGGCTATGGCTACACCTTC

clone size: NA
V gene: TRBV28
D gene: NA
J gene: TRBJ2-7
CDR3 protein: CASSDQGNTYEQYF
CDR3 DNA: TGTGCCAGCAGTGACCAGGGAAACACCTACGAGCAGTACTTC

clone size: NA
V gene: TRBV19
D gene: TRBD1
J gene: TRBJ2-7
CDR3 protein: CASSISYRGYLLANYANEQYF
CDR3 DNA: TGTGCCAGTAGTATAAGTTACAGGGGGTATTTACTAGCCAACTATGCGAACGAGCAGTACTTC

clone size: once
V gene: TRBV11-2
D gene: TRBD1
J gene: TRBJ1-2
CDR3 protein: CASSVSTGILYGYTF
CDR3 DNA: TGTGCCAGCAGCGTATCGACAGGGATCCTCTATGGCTACACCTTC

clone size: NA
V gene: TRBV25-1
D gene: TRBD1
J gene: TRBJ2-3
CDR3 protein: CASSEWGQGHTQYF
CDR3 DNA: TGTGCCAGCAGTGAATGGGGACAGGGCCATACGCAGTATTTT

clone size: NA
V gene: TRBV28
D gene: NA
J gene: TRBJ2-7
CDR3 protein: CASSSAGRGPYEQYF
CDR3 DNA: TGTGCCAGCAGTTCAGCAGGGCGTGGCCCCTACGAGCAGTACTTC

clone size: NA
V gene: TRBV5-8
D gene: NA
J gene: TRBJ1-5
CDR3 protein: CASSLSGSALPQHF
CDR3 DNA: TGTGCCAGCAGCTTGTCAGGGTCAGCTCTGCCCCAGCATTTT

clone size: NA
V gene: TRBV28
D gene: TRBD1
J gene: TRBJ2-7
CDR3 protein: CASSSLDGTGYEQYF
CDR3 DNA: TGTGCCAGCAGTTCCCTGGATGGGACAGGCTACGAGCAGTACTTC

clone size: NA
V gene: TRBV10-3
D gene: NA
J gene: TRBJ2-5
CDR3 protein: CAIRRRDQETQYF
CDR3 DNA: TGTGCCATCAGGCGGCGGGACCAAGAGACCCAGTACTTC

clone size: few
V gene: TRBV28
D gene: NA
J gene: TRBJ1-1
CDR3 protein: CASRRVGEAFF
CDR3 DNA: TGTGCCAGCAGGAGGGTTGGTGAAGCTTTCTTT

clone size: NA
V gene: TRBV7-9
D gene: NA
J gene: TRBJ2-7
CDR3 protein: CASNEDGVSYEQYF
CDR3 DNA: TGTGCCAGCAATGAGGACGGGGTCTCCTACGAGCAGTACTTC

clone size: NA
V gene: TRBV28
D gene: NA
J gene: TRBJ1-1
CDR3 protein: CASSFRPGVNTEAFF
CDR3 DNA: TGTGCCAGCAGTTTCCGCCCAGGGGTGAACACTGAAGCTTTCTTT